The text below deals with one TCR beta chain. Its antigen is unknown. These data are taken from a study of cytomegalovirus exposure and HLA in healthy donors. Study outcomes and limitations: Within a later analysis, the majority of CMV-associated TCR beta chains appeared HLA-restricted. In a later analysis, HLA-C alleles had the fewest associated TCRs, DRB1 alleles the most. The authors assumed roughly uniform sequencing depth across donors for presence/absence analyses. Cytomegalovirus association was assigned to about 180 TCR beta chains.

PCR amplification relied on 60 Vbeta primers (plus 13 Jbeta primers). Produced via immunoSEQ multiplex PCR; TCRdb's table is partial and in-frame only. The table lists around 130,000 clones, roughly 80% of them singletons. Germline CDR1 SGHRS, CDR2 YFSETQ. Trimming pared 8 bases from V and 0 bases from J, leaving 11 bases between. The CDR3 length is 13 residues. This TCR was sampled from a woman in her 40s in good health and CMV-seronegative. Sequenced input: PBMCs. V gene TRBV5-1 combines with J gene TRBJ1-1; no definite D call. The chain's CDR3 is CASTPSMNTEAFF. In nucleotides, the CDR3 is TGCGCCAGTACCCCCTCTATGAACACTGAAGCTTTCTTT.